This passage covers 21 T cell receptor beta chains from one sample sequenced in a study of T cells in Graves' hyperthyroidism and ophthalmopathy. It was RNA transcripts that yielded the amplified TCR beta CDR3 regions. The HTBI primer set drove a first-round RT-PCR of the TCR CDR3. Each CDR3 protein gets one entry after TCRdb re-called the multiplex PCR reads with MiXCR. The sample consists of hundreds of thousands of distinct CDR3 sequences, about 45% of them appearing once. The sequencing sample was made of peripheral blood or thyroid tissue (not recorded which). The receptors here all came from an adult man with Graves' disease, either hyperthyroidism or ophthalmopathy (not recorded which).

V usage is TRBV7-3 and J usage is TRBJ1-3, with D uncertain. CDR3 length: 16 amino acids. Trimming pared 6 bases from V and 0 bases from J, leaving 15 bases between. CDR1 SGHTA and CDR2 FQGTGA come from the germline V gene. CDR3 loop: CASSSNPWGSGNTIYF. For the CDR3, the DNA is TGTGCCAGCAGTTCCAACCCTTGGGGCTCTGGAAACACCATATATTTT.

For the CDR3, the DNA is TGCAGCGTTGATAGACTAGAGACCTACGAGCAGTACTTC. It yields the protein CSVDRLETYEQYF. J is TRBJ2-7 and V is TRBV29-1; perhaps TRBD2 as D (6 bases). Trimming removed 3 bases from V and 2 bases from J, with 11 bases in between. CDR1 and CDR2 (germline): SQVTM, ANQGSEA. CDR3 length equals 13 residues.

The gene calls are TRBV20-1 and TRBJ1-2, with D possibly being TRBD1 (6 bases). The CDR3 runs to 12 residues. V was trimmed by 5 bases and J by 8 bases, leaving 15 bases between them. CDR1 DFQATT and CDR2 SNEGSKA come from the germline V gene (reference sequence). As DNA, the CDR3 is TGCAGTGCTCCTCGGGGGGCGGGCGGCTACACCTTC. Amino acids: CSAPRGAGGYTF.

The rearrangement joins TRBV7-6 to TRBJ2-7; 7 bases are a match to TRBD1. The CDR3 is 15 residues long. Germline V gene lookup returns CDR1 SGHVS and CDR2 FNYEAQ. V shed 6 bases and J 2 bases; nucleotides not matched to a gene: 10. CDR3 loop: CASSEPGQQTYEQYF. Here the CDR3 DNA reads TGTGCCAGCAGTGAACCGGGACAGCAGACCTACGAGCAGTACTTC.

This clonotype was observed at least ten times. The chain couples TRBV19 to TRBJ1-6; D not certain. Trimming took off 5 bases at V and 7 bases at J, with 15 bases between the two ends. Germline values: CDR1 LNHDA, CDR2 SQIVND (reference sequence). The CDR3 covers 15 residues. The CDR3 is CASSLTIFGNSPLHF. In DNA, the CDR3 is TGTGCCAGTAGTCTTACAATTTTTGGCAATTCACCCCTCCACTTT. Full variable domain (remainder filled in from reference TRBV19 and TRBJ1-6): DGGITQSPKYLFRKEGQNVTLSCEQNLNHDAMYWYRQDPGQGLRLIYYSQIVNDFQKGDIAEGYSVSREKKESFPLTVTSAQKNPTAFYLCASSLTIFGNSPLHFGNGTRLTVT.

This clonotype was seen once. Just one base apart from a much larger clone, this may be a read error. The chain carries TRBV15 and TRBJ1-5; D gene unclear. Germline assignment: CDR1 LNHNV and CDR2 YYDKDF (reference sequence). The ends were cut back, 3 bases at V and 2 bases at J, with 11 bases in the middle. The CDR3 runs 15 residues. CDR3 DNA: TGTGCCACCAGCAGTGACCGGGGTTGCAATCAGCCCCAGCATTTT. Translating gives CATSSDRGCNQPQHF.

As to this clonotype: A single base separates this from a much larger clone, so it may be a read error. V is TRBV7-2 and J is TRBJ2-7; 7 nucleotides match TRBD1. Per the germline V gene, CDR1 is SGHTA and CDR2 is FQGNSA. The CDR3 consists of 13 residues. CDR3 protein: CASSSTGAREQHF. The CDR3 DNA sequence: TGTGCCAGCAGCTCTACAGGGGCTAGGGAGCAGCACTTC.

The sample holds many counts of this clonotype. This sequence joins TRBV10-3 and TRBJ1-2, with D possibly TRBD1 on 5 matching bases. V lost 0 bases and J lost 5, with 7 bases in between. Germline values: CDR1 ENHRY, CDR2 SYGVKD. This CDR3 comprises 13 residues. Written as DNA, the CDR3 is TGTGCCATCAGTGAGTCGCAGGGATATGGCTACACCTTC. Translation gives CAISESQGYGYTF.

Ten or more counts support this clonotype. V gene TRBV7-9 combines with J gene TRBJ1-5; 8 positions agree with TRBD1. V shed 4 bases and J 2 bases; nucleotides not matched to a gene: 10. Germline V gene sequence: CDR1 SEHNR, CDR2 FQNEAQ (reference sequence). The CDR3 has 17 amino acids. CDR3 nucleotide sequence: TGTGCCAGCAGCTCCCACAGGGGGACGAGTCGCAATCAGCCCCAGCATTTT. This translates into CASSSHRGTSRNQPQHF. The full variable domain, completed using reference TRBV7-9 and TRBJ1-5, is DTGVSQNPRHKITKRGQNVTFRCDPISEHNRLYWYRQTLGQGPEFLTYFQNEAQLEKSRLLSDRFSAERPKGSFSTLEIQRTEQGDSAMYLCASSSHRGTSRNQPQHFGDGTRLSIL.

This rearrangement joins TRBV20-1 to TRBJ2-7, with D maybe TRBD2 (6 bases). Germline V gives CDR1 DFQATT, CDR2 SNEGSKA (reference sequence). CDR3 length: 13 amino acids. Trimming pared 4 bases from V and 3 bases from J, leaving 13 bases between. CDR3: CSAIGQGLYEQYF. The CDR3 region has the DNA TGCAGTGCTATCGGCCAGGGACTCTACGAGCAGTACTTC.

The chain employs TRBV7-2 and TRBJ1-4, with D maybe TRBD1 (6 bases). With the DNA end fitting TRBJ2-3 better, the J assignment may be wrong. The CDR3 runs 15 residues. Looked up from germline, CDR1 is SGHTA and CDR2 is FQGNSA. The CDR3 reads CASSLVGARGDTQYF. Written as DNA, the CDR3 is TGTGCCAGCAGCTTAGTGGGGGCGCGAGGAGATACGCAGTATTTT.

As concerns this clonotype: A much larger clone is a single base away; this may be a read error. J is TRBJ1-2 and V is TRBV7-9; D is perhaps TRBD1 (5 bases). Germline CDR1 reads SEHNR; CDR2 reads FQNEAQ (reference sequence). V lost 5 bases, J lost 3 bases, and 10 bases lay in between. This CDR3 spans 13 amino acids. CDR3 coding DNA: TGTGCCAGCAGCGCAGGGATTTACTATGGCTACACCTTC. This translates into CASSAGIYYGYTF.

V and J are TRBV29-1 and TRBJ1-2; maybe TRBD1 (5 bases). Germline-derived CDR1 and CDR2 are SQVTM and ANQGSEA. V lost 4 bases and J lost 4, with 13 bases in between. There are 13 residues in the CDR3. As DNA, the CDR3 is TGCAGCGTTGTGGGGGGACCTTTCTATGGCTACACCTTC. Translating gives CSVVGGPFYGYTF.

The rearrangement uses TRBV12-3 or TRBV12-4 and TRBJ1-1, with TRBD1 identical over 7 bases. The CDR3 is 16 amino acids. The trim removed 4 bases at V and 1 base at J, leaving 9 bases unmatched. The CDR3 loop reads CASSSIYGTANTEAFF. The DNA of the CDR3 is TGTGCCAGCAGTTCGATTTACGGGACAGCGAACACTGAAGCTTTCTTT.

This chain connects TRBV10-3 to TRBJ2-7; D remains unclear. The length of the CDR3 is 12 residues. Germline lookup yields CDR1 ENHRY and CDR2 SYGVKD. Trimming stripped 3 bases from V and 3 bases from J, with 6 bases between. The CDR3 region is CAISDSDYEQYF. The CDR3 DNA reads as TGTGCCATCAGTGACTCCGACTACGAGCAGTACTTC.

The V gene is TRBV7-8, the J gene TRBJ2-7; 10 positions agree with TRBD2. CDR1 and CDR2 (germline): SGHVS, FQNEAQ. V was pared by 8 bases and J by 0 bases, with 10 bases of the junction left unmatched. The CDR3 totals 16 residues. As DNA, the CDR3 is TGTGCCAGCTCACCACCCTCTAGCGGGGGCTCCTACGAGCAGTACTTC. Translation gives CASSPPSSGGSYEQYF. Full variable domain (missing parts from reference TRBV7-8 and TRBJ2-7): GAGVSQSPRYKVAKRGQDVALRCDPISGHVSLFWYQQALGQGPEFLTYFQNEAQLDKSGLPSDRFFAERPEGSVSTLKIQRTQQEDSAVYLCASSPPSSGGSYEQYFGPGTRLTVT.

This clonotype occurred a few times. This rearrangement joins TRBV2 to TRBJ2-5; tentatively, D is TRBD1 (7 bases). V dropped 6 bases and J dropped 1 base, with 15 bases sitting between them. CDR3 length: 15 residues. Germline values: CDR1 SNHLY, CDR2 FYNNEI. The CDR3 spells CASRRQGGFQETQYF. For the CDR3, the DNA is TGTGCCAGCAGACGCCAGGGGGGATTCCAAGAGACCCAGTACTTC.

Note on this clonotype: This may be a read error: a much more frequent sequence differs by one nucleotide. CDR3 sequence (DNA): TGTGCCGGCAGCTTATTGGAGAATTCACCCCTCCACTTT. This gives the protein CAGSLLENSPLHF. The rearrangement joins TRBV7-9 to TRBJ1-6, with D unresolved. The CDR3 is 13 residues long. Germline V CDR1 and CDR2: SEHNR, FQNEAQ (reference sequence).

This clonotype was recorded only once. A much larger clone differs from this one at a single base, so this may be a read error. This chain links TRBV9 with TRBJ1-2; 8 bases line up with TRBD1. The CDR3 is 13 amino acids. Germline assignment: CDR1 SGDLS and CDR2 YYNGEE. CDR3 loop: CASSSDRERGHTF. CDR3 bases: TGTGCCAGCAGCTCGGACAGGGAGCGTGGCCACACCTTC.

The chain links TRBV7-9 to TRBJ2-7; a weak D match, TRBD2 (6 bases). The CDR3 covers 15 residues. Germline V CDR1 and CDR2: SEHNR, FQNEAQ (reference sequence). Between the trimmed V and J ends, which lost 5 bases and 3 bases, there was a span of 17 bases. The CDR3 is CASSQHGAGSYEQYF. The CDR3 DNA is TGTGCCAGCAGCCAACATGGGGCCGGGAGCTACGAGCAGTACTTC.

The rearrangement links TRBV5-1 to TRBJ2-5; no firm D call. The CDR3 loop spans 14 amino acids. V gave up 6 bases and J gave up 2 bases, with 14 bases separating them. CDR1 and CDR2 from the germline V gene are SGHRS and YFSETQ. The CDR3 DNA sequence: TGCGCCAGCAACCAGCTCGGTATGCAAGAGACCCAGTACTTC. This encodes CASNQLGMQETQYF.